This T cell receptor (beta chain) was observed in a study of OX40 agonist ivuxolimab in advanced cancers. Concerning the study at large: The costimulatory receptor OX40 (CD134) was targeted by ivuxolimab, a fully human IgG2 agonistic monoclonal antibody. Peripheral TCRbeta sequencing aimed to test whether ivuxolimab altered TCR sequence diversity and caused clonal T-cell expansion. Of the roughly 53 patients in dose escalation, around 20 had hepatocellular carcinoma, some 15 had melanoma, 9 had renal cell carcinoma and 9 had head and neck cancer. The paper reports the monotherapy dose-escalation portion (N of about 50 patients) of the phase I ivuxolimab trial. In the dose-escalation cohort, 82.7% of patients were male, and the mean age was approximately 60 years, with a range of 23 to 79. Prior anti-PD-1, anti-PD-L1 or anti-CTLA-4 therapy was permitted, and 40% of dose-escalation patients had received checkpoint inhibitors. Partial responses were achieved by three dose-escalation patients, of whom one had hepatocellular carcinoma and two had cutaneous melanoma. Intravenous ivuxolimab was administered to patients every 2 weeks at six dose levels: 0.01, 0.1, 0.3, 1.5, 3 and 10 mg/kg. General study outcomes and caveats: After ivuxolimab, expanded clones were on average more numerous among CD8+ T cells than among CD4+ T cells. Partial responders in the 0.1-3.0 mg/kg groups had among the lowest normalized peripheral clonal expansion, especially among CD8+ T cells. At doses of 0.1 to 3.0 mg/kg, clonal expansion of both CD4+ and CD8+ blood T cells was observed from baseline to week 6. Low levels of normalized T-cell clonal expansion were also seen in some patients who did not respond. The antigen specificity of the clonally expanded peripheral T cells was not determined.

To sequence the TCRbeta CDR3 region, genomic DNA was isolated from the sorted cells. The immunoSEQ Assay was used for sequencing of TCRbeta CDR3 regions. TCRdb retrieved this table from immuneACCESS and kept in-frame rearrangements only. Not all clones are present; in checked studies, unresolved V genes account for under half, and no reason is known for the remainder. A total of approximately 40,000 clones appear in this sample, over 75% of them only once. The ten largest account for about 13% of the sample. Trimming takes 6 bases from V and 5 bases from J, and the germline ends sit 10 bases apart. According to the germline V gene (reference sequence), CDR1 reads DFQATT and CDR2 reads SNEGSKA. The CDR3 sequence holds 11 residues, the cysteine and phenylalanine included. The kept DNA is CDR3 alone, 33 bases in frame from the first base. About this clone itself: The antigen it binds to is not known. No much larger clone exists at a distance of one base, and base qualities are not known.

The trial excluded patients who had a history of autoimmune disease or were on systemic immunosuppression. Peripheral blood for TCR sequencing was collected from all dose cohorts at baseline, on cycle 4 day 1, and on cycle 7 day 1. The samples were drawn from a first-in-human, open-label, multicenter phase I dose-escalation trial of ivuxolimab. The trial enrolled adults with locally advanced or metastatic head and neck squamous cell, hepatocellular, melanoma or renal cell carcinoma. CD4+ and CD8+ T cells were sorted separately from peripheral blood before TCR sequencing. The clonotype was recovered from an adult with an advanced solid tumor such as melanoma, head and neck, liver or kidney cancer. Sequencing was performed on CD4+ or CD8+ T cells sorted from blood, taken in a trial of the OX40 agonist ivuxolimab. The chain joins TRBV20-1 to TRBJ2-5, with the D gene too uncertain to name. The sequence in DNA is TGCAGTGCCAAAACTGAGGAGACCCAGTACTTC. This is translated as CSAKTEETQYF.